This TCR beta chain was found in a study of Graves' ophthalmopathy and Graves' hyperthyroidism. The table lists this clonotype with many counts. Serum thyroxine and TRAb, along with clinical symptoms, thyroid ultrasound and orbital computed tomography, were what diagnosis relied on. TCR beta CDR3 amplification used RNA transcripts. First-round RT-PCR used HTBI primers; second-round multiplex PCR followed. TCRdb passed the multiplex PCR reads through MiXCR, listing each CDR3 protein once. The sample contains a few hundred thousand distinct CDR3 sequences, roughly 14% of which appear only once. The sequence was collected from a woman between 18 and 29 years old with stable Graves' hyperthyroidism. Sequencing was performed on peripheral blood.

The CDR3, as DNA: TGTGCCAGCGGTTCACAGGGTTTGGAGACCCAGTACTTC. Its translation: CASGSQGLETQYF. J is TRBJ2-5 and V is TRBV27, with D possibly TRBD1 on 6 matching bases. Looked up from germline, CDR1 is MNHEY and CDR2 is SMNVEV (reference sequence). This CDR3 region has 13 residues. V was pared by 8 bases and J by 5 bases, with 15 bases between.